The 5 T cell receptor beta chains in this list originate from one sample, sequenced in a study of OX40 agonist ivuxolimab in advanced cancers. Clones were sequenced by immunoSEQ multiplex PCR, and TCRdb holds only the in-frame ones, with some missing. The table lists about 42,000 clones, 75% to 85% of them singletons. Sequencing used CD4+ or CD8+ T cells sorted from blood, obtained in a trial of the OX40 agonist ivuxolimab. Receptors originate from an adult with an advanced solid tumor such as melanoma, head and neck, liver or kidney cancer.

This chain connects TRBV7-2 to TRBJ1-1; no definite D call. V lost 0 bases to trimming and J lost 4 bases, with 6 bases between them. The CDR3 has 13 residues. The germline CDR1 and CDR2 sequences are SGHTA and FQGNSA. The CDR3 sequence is CASSLAGPTEAFF. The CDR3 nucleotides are TGTGCCAGCAGCTTAGCGGGTCCCACTGAAGCTTTCTTT.

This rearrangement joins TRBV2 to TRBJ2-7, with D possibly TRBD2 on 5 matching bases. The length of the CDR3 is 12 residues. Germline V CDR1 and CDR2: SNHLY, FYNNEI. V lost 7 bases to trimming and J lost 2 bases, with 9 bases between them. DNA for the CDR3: TGTGCCAGCAAACGACTACCCTACGAGCAGTACTTC. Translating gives CASKRLPYEQYF.

The CDR3 is CASTWAENTGELFF. Written as DNA, the CDR3 is TGTGCCAGCACCTGGGCGGAAAACACCGGGGAGCTGTTTTTT. The rearrangement links TRBV7-9 to TRBJ2-2; no reliable D call. V was trimmed by 7 bases and J by 2 bases, leaving 11 bases between them. The germline gives CDR1 SEHNR, CDR2 FQNEAQ (reference sequence). This CDR3 has 14 amino acids.

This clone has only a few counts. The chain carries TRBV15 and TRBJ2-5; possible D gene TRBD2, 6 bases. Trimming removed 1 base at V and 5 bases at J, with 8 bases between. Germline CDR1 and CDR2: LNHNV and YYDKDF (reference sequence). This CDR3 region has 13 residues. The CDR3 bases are TGTGCCACCAGCAGAGGTGGAGGGGAGACCCAGTACTTC. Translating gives CATSRGGGETQYF.

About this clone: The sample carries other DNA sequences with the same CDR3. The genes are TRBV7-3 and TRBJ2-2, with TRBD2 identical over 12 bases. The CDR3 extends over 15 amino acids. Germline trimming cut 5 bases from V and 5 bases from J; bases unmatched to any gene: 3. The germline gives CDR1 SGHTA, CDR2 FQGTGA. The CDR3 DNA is TGTGCCAGCAGCCCCGGACTAGCGGGAACCGGGGAGCTGTTTTTT. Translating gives CASSPGLAGTGELFF.